The T cell receptor (beta chain) under discussion was sequenced for a study of cytomegalovirus exposure and HLA in healthy donors. General study points: Apart from CMV serostatus, no immune exposure information was available. It was reported that the classifier diagnosed cytomegalovirus status with high specificity and sensitivity in both the original and validation cohorts. Judged likely to be a sequencing artifact was a cluster of highly shared sequence variants.

A remark on this clone: Its specificity is not known.

The PCR ran on 60 Vbeta and 13 Jbeta primers. Libraries were prepared by immunoSEQ multiplex PCR; TCRdb keeps only in-frame clonotypes and omits some of them. The sample holds 200,000 or so clones, almost 85% seen once. The V and J ends lost 4 bases and 3 bases, in that order; junction bases with no gene match: 10. This CDR3 has 17 residues. Germline loops: CDR1 LGHNA, CDR2 YNFKEQ. Source material: PBMCs. The TCR sequence derives from a boy aged 10-17 years in good health and CMV-seronegative. J is TRBJ1-1 and V is TRBV4-2; 11 bases are a match to TRBD1. CDR3 nucleotides: TGTGCCAGCAGCCGAGGACAGGGGGCAACCAGGGACACTGAAGCTTTCTTT. Residues: CASSRGQGATRDTEAFF.